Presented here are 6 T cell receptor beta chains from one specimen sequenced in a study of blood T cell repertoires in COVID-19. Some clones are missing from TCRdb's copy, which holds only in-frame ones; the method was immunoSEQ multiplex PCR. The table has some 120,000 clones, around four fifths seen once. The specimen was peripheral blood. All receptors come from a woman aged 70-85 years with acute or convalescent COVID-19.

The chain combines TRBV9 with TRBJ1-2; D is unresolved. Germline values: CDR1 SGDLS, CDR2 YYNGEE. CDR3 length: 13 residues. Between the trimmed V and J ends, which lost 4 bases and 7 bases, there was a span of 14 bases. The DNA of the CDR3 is TGTGCCAGCAGCCCCCCCCTACCCGGTGGCTACACCTTC. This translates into CASSPPLPGGYTF.

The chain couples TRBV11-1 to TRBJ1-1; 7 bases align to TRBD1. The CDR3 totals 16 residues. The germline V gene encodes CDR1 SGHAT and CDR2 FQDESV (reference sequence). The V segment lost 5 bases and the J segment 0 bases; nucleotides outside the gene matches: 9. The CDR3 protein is CASSLLRDSLNTEAFF. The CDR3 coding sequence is TGTGCCAGCAGCCTCTTACGGGACAGTTTGAACACTGAAGCTTTCTTT.

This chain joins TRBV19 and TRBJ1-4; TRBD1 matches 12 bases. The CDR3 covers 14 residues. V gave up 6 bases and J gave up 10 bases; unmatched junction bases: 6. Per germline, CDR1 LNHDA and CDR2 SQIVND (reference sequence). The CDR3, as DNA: TGTGCCAGTAGCCAAGGGACAGGGGGCAGAAAACTGTTTTTT. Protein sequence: CASSQGTGGRKLFF.

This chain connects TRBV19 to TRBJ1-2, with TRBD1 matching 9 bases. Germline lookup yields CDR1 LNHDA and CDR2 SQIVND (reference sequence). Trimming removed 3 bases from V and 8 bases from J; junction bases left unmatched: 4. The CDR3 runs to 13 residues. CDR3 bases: TGTGCCAGTAGTATCTTGACAGGGGGAGGCTACACCTTC. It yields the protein CASSILTGGGYTF.

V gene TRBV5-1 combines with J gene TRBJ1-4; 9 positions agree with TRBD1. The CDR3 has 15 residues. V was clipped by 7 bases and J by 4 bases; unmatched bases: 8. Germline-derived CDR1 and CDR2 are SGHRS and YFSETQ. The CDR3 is CASALWTGDNEKLFF. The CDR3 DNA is TGCGCCAGCGCCCTGTGGACAGGGGATAATGAAAAACTGTTTTTT.

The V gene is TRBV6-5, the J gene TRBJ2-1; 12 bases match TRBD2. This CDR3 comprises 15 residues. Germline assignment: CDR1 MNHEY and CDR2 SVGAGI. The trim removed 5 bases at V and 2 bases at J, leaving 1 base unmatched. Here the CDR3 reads CASSPSGRAYNEQFF. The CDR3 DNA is TGTGCCAGCAGTCCTAGCGGGAGGGCCTACAATGAGCAGTTCTTC.